Shown below are 3 T cell receptor beta chains from a single sample sequenced in a study of CD8 T cells in ankylosing spondylitis (dated by TCRdb to 2017 to 2019). On the study overall, not on this receptor specifically: A TCR beta motif of about eight highly homologous amino acid variants appeared characteristic of blood from ankylosing spondylitis patients.

The library was made by 5' RACE. For sequencing, an Illumina HiSeq 2500 was employed. TCRdb trimmed public reads at Q25 via fastp, called clones via MiXCR and kept in-frame beta chains. Each record represents a unique CDR3 protein, reported with the most common genes and DNA among its rows. Present in this sample are about 500,000 distinct CDR3 sequences, about 5.2% of which were seen just once. The ten largest clonotypes hold around 3.6% of the sample. No antigen has been assigned to these receptors. The material sequenced was blood, either unsorted or a sorted T cell fraction (not recorded which). The receptors were sampled from a male donor with ankylosing spondylitis.

This chain connects TRBV4-3 to TRBJ2-3, with D perhaps assigned TRBD1 or TRBD2 (5 bases each). This CDR3 has 15 amino acids. V gave up 4 bases and J gave up 0 bases, with 11 bases separating them. Looked up from germline, CDR1 is LGHNA and CDR2 is YSLEER. This chain's CDR3 is CASSPRDGSTDTQYF. CDR3 DNA sequence: TGCGCCAGCAGCCCCCGGGACGGTAGCACAGATACGCAGTATTTT.

At least ten counts were recorded for this clonotype. The rearrangement joins TRBV5-1 to TRBJ2-1; the D call may be TRBD1 or TRBD2 (5 bases each). V was cut by 5 bases and J by 1 base, with 22 bases left in between. Germline CDR1 is SGHRS and CDR2 is YFSETQ. CDR3 length equals 18 residues. The CDR3 nucleotides read TGCGCCAGCAGTCTTGCCCCGGGACCCAGAGTATCCTACAATGAGCAGTTCTTC. As protein: CASSLAPGPRVSYNEQFF.

This clonotype was seen at least ten times. The V call is TRBV9, the J call TRBJ2-6; D unclear. CDR1 is SGDLS and CDR2 is YYNGEE in the germline V gene. This CDR3 has 15 residues. V dropped 0 bases and J dropped 0 bases, with 4 bases sitting between them. The CDR3 coding sequence is TGTGCCAGCAGCGTAGACCACTCTGGGGCCAACGTCCTGACTTTC. This sequence encodes CASSVDHSGANVLTF.